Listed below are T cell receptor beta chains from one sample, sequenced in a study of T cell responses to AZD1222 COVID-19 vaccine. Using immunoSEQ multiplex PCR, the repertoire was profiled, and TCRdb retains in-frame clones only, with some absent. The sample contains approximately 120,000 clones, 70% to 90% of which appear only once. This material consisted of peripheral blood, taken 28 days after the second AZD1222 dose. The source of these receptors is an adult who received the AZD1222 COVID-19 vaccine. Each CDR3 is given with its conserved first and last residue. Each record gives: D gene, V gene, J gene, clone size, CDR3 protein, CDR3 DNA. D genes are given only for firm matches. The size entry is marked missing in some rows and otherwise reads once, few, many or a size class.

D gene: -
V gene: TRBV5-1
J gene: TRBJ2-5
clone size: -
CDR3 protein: CASRKDGLGGTQYF
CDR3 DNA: TGCGCCAGCAGAAAGGACGGCCTAGGGGGAACCCAGTACTTC

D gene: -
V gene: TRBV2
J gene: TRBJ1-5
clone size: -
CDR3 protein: CASSERRVNQPQHF
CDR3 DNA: TGTGCCAGCAGTGAGAGGAGGGTCAATCAGCCCCAGCATTTT

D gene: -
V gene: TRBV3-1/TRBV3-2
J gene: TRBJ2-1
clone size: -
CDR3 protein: CASSRSGPSNEQFF
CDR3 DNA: TGTGCCAGCAGCCGCAGCGGCCCCTCCAATGAGCAGTTCTTC

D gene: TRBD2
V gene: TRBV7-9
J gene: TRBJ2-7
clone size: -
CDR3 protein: CASSLSGGQSEQYF
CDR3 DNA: TGTGCCAGCAGCTTGAGCGGGGGGCAATCCGAGCAGTACTTC

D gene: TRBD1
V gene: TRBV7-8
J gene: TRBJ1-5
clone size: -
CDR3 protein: CASRAQGARSNQPQHF
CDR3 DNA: TGTGCCAGCAGAGCCCAGGGGGCGAGGAGCAATCAGCCCCAGCATTTT

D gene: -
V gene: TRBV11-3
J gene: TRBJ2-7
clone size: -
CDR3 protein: CASSLSGGSYEQYF
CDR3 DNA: TGTGCCAGCAGCTTATCCGGGGGTAGCTACGAGCAGTACTTC

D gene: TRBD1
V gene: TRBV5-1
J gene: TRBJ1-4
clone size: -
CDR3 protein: CASSLDRGPEKLFF
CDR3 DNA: TGCGCCAGCAGCCTAGACAGGGGGCCTGAAAAACTGTTTTTT

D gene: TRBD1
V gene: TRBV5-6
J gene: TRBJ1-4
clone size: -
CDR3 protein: CASSSGTGDEKLFF
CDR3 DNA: TGTGCCAGCAGCTCCGGGACAGGGGACGAAAAACTGTTTTTT

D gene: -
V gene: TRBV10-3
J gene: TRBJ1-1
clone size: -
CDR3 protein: CAISDTRETEAFF
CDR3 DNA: TGTGCCATCAGTGATACCCGGGAGACTGAAGCTTTCTTT

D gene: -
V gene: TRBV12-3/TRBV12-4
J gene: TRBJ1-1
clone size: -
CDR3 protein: CASSFGTLEAFF
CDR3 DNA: TGTGCCAGCAGTTTCGGGACACTTGAAGCTTTCTTT

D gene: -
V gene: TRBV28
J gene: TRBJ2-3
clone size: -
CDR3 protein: CASSPPGATDTQYF
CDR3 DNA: TGTGCCAGCAGTCCTCCGGGGGCCACAGATACGCAGTATTTT

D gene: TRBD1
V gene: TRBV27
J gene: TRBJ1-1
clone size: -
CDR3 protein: CASSSRTGNTEAFF
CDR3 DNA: TGTGCCAGCAGTTCACGGACAGGGAACACTGAAGCTTTCTTT

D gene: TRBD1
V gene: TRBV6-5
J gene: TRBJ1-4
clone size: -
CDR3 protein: CAVRQGPNEKLFF
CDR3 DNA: TGTGCCGTACGACAGGGGCCTAATGAAAAACTGTTTTTT

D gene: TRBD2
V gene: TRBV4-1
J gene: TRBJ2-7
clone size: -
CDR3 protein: CASRAGGRSYEQYF
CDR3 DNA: TGCGCCAGCAGGGCGGGCGGGAGATCCTACGAGCAGTACTTC

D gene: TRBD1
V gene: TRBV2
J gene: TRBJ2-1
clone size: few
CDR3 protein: CASGDRESLVEQFF
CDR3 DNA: TGTGCCAGCGGAGACAGGGAGTCTCTTGTGGAGCAGTTCTTC

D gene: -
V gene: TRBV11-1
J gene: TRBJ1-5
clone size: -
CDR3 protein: CASSENSNQPQHF
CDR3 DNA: TGTGCCAGCAGCGAAAATAGCAATCAGCCCCAGCATTTT

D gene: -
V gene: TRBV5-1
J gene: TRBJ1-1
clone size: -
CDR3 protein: CASSLSTVQETEAFF
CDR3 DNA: TGCGCCAGCAGCTTATCTACGGTTCAAGAAACTGAAGCTTTCTTT

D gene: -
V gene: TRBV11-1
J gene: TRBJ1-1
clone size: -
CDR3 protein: CASSLGQNTEAFF
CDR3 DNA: TGTGCCAGCAGCTTAGGACAGAACACTGAAGCTTTCTTT

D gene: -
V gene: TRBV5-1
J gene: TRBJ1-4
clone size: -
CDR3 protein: CASSFGDPEEKLFF
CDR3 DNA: TGCGCCAGCAGCTTCGGGGACCCGGAAGAAAAACTGTTTTTT

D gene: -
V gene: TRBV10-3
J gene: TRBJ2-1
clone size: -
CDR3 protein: CAINRANNEQFF
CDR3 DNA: TGTGCCATCAACAGGGCAAACAATGAGCAGTTCTTC

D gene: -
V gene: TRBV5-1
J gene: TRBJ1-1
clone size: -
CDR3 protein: CASSFTGGRTEAFF
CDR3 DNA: TGCGCCAGCAGCTTCACCGGGGGCCGAACTGAAGCTTTCTTT

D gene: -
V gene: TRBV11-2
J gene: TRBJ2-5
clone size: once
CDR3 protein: CASSSSETQYF
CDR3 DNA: TGTGCCAGCAGCTCCTCAGAGACCCAGTACTTC

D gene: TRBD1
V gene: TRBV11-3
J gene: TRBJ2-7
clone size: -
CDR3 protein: CASSLGGQGSTGEQYF
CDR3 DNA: TGTGCCAGCAGCTTAGGGGGACAGGGGTCTACCGGCGAGCAGTACTTC

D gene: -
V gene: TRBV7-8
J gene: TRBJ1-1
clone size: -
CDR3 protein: CASSSQIGGTNTEAFF
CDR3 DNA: TGTGCCAGCAGCTCGCAGATCGGGGGAACGAACACTGAAGCTTTCTTT